This T cell receptor (beta chain) came from a study of PD-1 blockade in classical Hodgkin lymphoma. Findings of the study overall: The diversity seen at baseline in complete responders resembled that of newly diagnosed patients.

Sequencing used immunoSEQ multiplex PCR; TCRdb keeps in-frame clones, though not all of them. The data contain fewer than 30,000 clones, approximately 86% of them singletons. The germline gives CDR1 LNHNV, CDR2 YYDKDF (reference sequence). This CDR3 comprises 15 residues. V lost 1 base, J lost 4 bases, and 14 bases lay in between. Points on this clone: Antigen: not known.

Each of the patients experienced relapse following autologous stem cell transplantation, and their brentuximab vedotin exposure differed. From thawed PBMCs, CD8+ T cells were isolated by magnetic negative selection. Sequenced here: CD8+ T cells from blood, sampled at baseline. This TCR was recovered from a human donor with classical Hodgkin lymphoma. This sequence joins TRBV15 and TRBJ2-7; D uncertain. CDR3: CATSRGKARQYEQYF. The CDR3 coding sequence is TGTGCCACCAGCAGAGGAAAAGCGCGGCAATACGAGCAGTACTTC.